Sequencing of this TCR beta chain was carried out in a study of T cells in Graves' hyperthyroidism and ophthalmopathy. Germline loops: CDR1 KGHSH, CDR2 LQKENI. The length of the CDR3 is 16 residues. V gave up 3 bases and J gave up 2 bases; unmatched junction bases: 6. Amplification of TCR beta CDR3 regions used RNA as the template. Researchers ran a first-round RT-PCR on the TCR CDR3 using the HTBI primer set. TCRdb re-called the multiplex PCR reads with MiXCR, one entry per CDR3 protein. The data show hundreds of thousands of distinct CDR3 sequences, approximately 15% seen once. The sample holds a few counts of this clonotype.

Material for sequencing was blood. The receptor comes from a woman aged 25 to 39 with Graves' hyperthyroidism. The gene calls are TRBV18 and TRBJ1-1, with TRBD1 identical over 10 bases. CDR3: CASSPGQGFSNTEAFF. The CDR3 nucleotides read TGTGCCAGCTCACCGGGACAGGGGTTTTCAAACACTGAAGCTTTCTTT.